Each of the 21 T cell receptor beta chains below was sequenced from the same sample in a study of cytomegalovirus exposure and HLA in healthy donors. It was with 60 Vbeta and 13 Jbeta primers that the PCR ran. The table came from immunoSEQ multiplex PCR; TCRdb's copy has only in-frame clones and leaves some out. The sample contains roughly 120,000 clones, under 80% of which appear only once. Material for sequencing was PBMCs. The receptors here all came from a woman aged 55-69 years in good health and CMV-seropositive.

J is TRBJ1-2 and V is TRBV7-9; 8 nucleotides match TRBD1. CDR1 and CDR2 (germline): SEHNR, FQNEAQ (reference sequence). This CDR3 comprises 15 residues. The ends lost 1 base at V and 8 bases at J; junction bases unmatched: 9. CDR3 sequence: CASSLEAGGVGGYTF. CDR3 coding DNA: TGTGCCAGCAGCTTAGAGGCAGGGGGCGTCGGAGGCTACACCTTC.

This sequence joins TRBV10-3 and TRBJ2-3; 8 nucleotides match TRBD1. Per germline, CDR1 ENHRY and CDR2 SYGVKD. This CDR3 is 14 amino acids long. J was trimmed by 3 bases and V by 2 bases; bases with no gene match: 1. In DNA, the CDR3 is TGTGCCATCAGTGAGGGACAGGGAACAGATACGCAGTATTTT. Translating gives CAISEGQGTDTQYF.

The chain employs TRBV5-4 and TRBJ2-7; 10 bases fit TRBD2. The CDR3 length is 16 residues. Germline assignment: CDR1 SGHNT and CDR2 YYREEE (reference sequence). J lost 5 bases, V lost 0 bases, and 8 bases had no gene match. The CDR3 DNA follows: TGTGCCAGCAGCTTGGATTCGGAGCGGGGGGGCCACGAGCAGTACTTC. As protein: CASSLDSERGGHEQYF.

The chain joins TRBV5-1 to TRBJ2-3; D is possibly TRBD1 (6 bases). V shed 3 bases and J shed 4 bases, with 15 bases lying between them. CDR1 is SGHRS, CDR2 YFSETQ, per germline. This CDR3 region has 15 residues. CDR3 DNA: TGCGCCAGCAGCTCCATGTTAGGGGGTGCAGATACGCAGTATTTT. This encodes CASSSMLGGADTQYF. Full variable domain (outside the CDR3, taken from reference TRBV5-1 and TRBJ2-3): KAGVTQTPRYLIKTRGQQVTLSCSPISGHRSVSWYQQTPGQGLQFLFEYFSETQRNKGNFPGRFSGRQFSNSRSEMNVSTLELGDSALYLCASSSMLGGADTQYFGPGTRLTVL.

The chain combines TRBV7-2 with TRBJ2-7; 8 nucleotides agree with TRBD2. The germline gives CDR1 SGHTA, CDR2 FQGNSA. The CDR3 consists of 13 residues. J lost 1 base, V lost 5 bases, and 1 base had no gene match. The CDR3 loop reads CASSPGGSYEQYF. The DNA for the CDR3 is TGTGCCAGCAGCCCGGGGGGGTCCTACGAGCAGTACTTC. Drawing the rest from reference TRBV7-2 and TRBJ2-7, the complete variable domain is GAGVSQSPSNKVTEKGKDVELRCDPISGHTALYWYRQSLGQGLEFLIYFQGNSAPDKSGLPSDRFSAERTGGSVSTLTIQRTQQEDSAVYLCASSPGGSYEQYFGPGTRLTVT.

The gene calls are TRBV5-1 and TRBJ1-1; D gene ambiguous. Per the germline V gene, CDR1 is SGHRS and CDR2 is YFSETQ. This CDR3 has 15 amino acids. V lost 6 bases, J lost 4 bases, and 19 bases lay in between. Here the CDR3 DNA reads TGCGCCAGCACCCGGCTGGAGGGCTCCATCACTGAAGCTTTCTTT. As protein: CASTRLEGSITEAFF.

This chain joins TRBV19 and TRBJ1-2; no definite D call. Trimming left V 1 base short and J 3 bases short, with 6 bases between. Germline V gene data show CDR1 as LNHDA and CDR2 as SQIVND (reference sequence). The CDR3 is 13 residues long. This CDR3 reads CASSIVSDYGYTF. The CDR3, as DNA: TGTGCCAGTAGTATAGTGTCGGACTATGGCTACACCTTC.

The chain has TRBV2 and TRBJ1-2; perhaps TRBD1 as D (6 bases). This CDR3 has 14 residues. Germline-derived CDR1 and CDR2 are SNHLY and FYNNEI. Trimming took 7 bases from V and 7 from J, leaving 19 bases between them. The CDR3 nucleotides read TGTGCCAGCAACGGGGCAGGGGTTCAGGGTGGCTACACCTTC. As protein: CASNGAGVQGGYTF.

This clone was counted between two and nine times. The rearrangement uses TRBV6-6 and TRBJ1-6; 7 bases match TRBD1. This CDR3 is built from 14 residues. The germline CDR1 and CDR2 sequences are MNHNY and SVGAGI (reference sequence). Trimming at V came to 3 bases and at J to 8 bases, leaving 4 bases not matched to a gene. CDR3 sequence reads: CASSYDRVDSPLHF. In DNA form, the CDR3 reads TGTGCCAGCAGTTATGACAGGGTGGATTCACCCCTCCACTTT.

The chain links TRBV6-5 to TRBJ2-7, with D maybe TRBD1 (7 bases). V shed 2 bases and J shed 3 bases, with 14 bases lying between them. This CDR3 comprises 15 residues. Germline lookup yields CDR1 MNHEY and CDR2 SVGAGI. CDR3 region: CASSYGGTVNYEQYF. The CDR3, as DNA: TGTGCCAGCAGTTACGGGGGGACAGTTAACTACGAGCAGTACTTC.

The chain is built from TRBV5-1 and TRBJ2-7; 9 nucleotides line up with TRBD1. Unmatched junction bases numbered 9, after V lost 0 bases and J lost 2 bases. The CDR3 sequence is 17 residues long. CDR1 and CDR2 from the germline V gene are SGHRS and YFSETQ. The CDR3: CASSLVGSGQGTYEQYF. In nucleotides, the CDR3 is TGCGCCAGCAGCTTGGTTGGGTCCGGACAGGGGACCTACGAGCAGTACTTC.

The chain carries TRBV5-6 and TRBJ1-2; the match to TRBD1 covers 7 bases. The CDR3 contains 14 residues. Trimming at V came to 2 bases and at J to 4 bases, leaving 5 bases not matched to a gene. CDR1 and CDR2 from the germline V gene are SGHDT and YYEEEE. The CDR3 DNA sequence: TGTGCCAGCAGCTTAACAGGGGATCCCTATGGCTACACCTTC. It yields the protein CASSLTGDPYGYTF.

This clone was detected a few times. The chain recombines TRBV6-6 with TRBJ1-2; 7 bases are shared with TRBD1. Unmatched junction bases numbered 11, after V lost 2 bases and J lost 8 bases. The CDR3 contains 15 residues. Germline assignment: CDR1 MNHNY and CDR2 SVGAGI (reference sequence). The CDR3 here is CASSYRVQGVGGYTF. Written as DNA, the CDR3 is TGTGCCAGCAGTTACCGAGTCCAGGGGGTAGGAGGCTACACCTTC.

V and J are TRBV7-2 and TRBJ2-1, with 7 nucleotides matching TRBD2. CDR3 length: 15 residues. V shed 2 bases and J 4 bases; nucleotides not matched to a gene: 5. CDR1 is SGHTA, CDR2 FQGNSA, per germline. CDR3 coding DNA: TGTGCCAGCAGCTTAAACGCGGGAGTTTACAATGAGCAGTTCTTC. Its translation is CASSLNAGVYNEQFF.

V and J are TRBV20-1 and TRBJ2-5, with TRBD2 as a possible D gene (5 bases). The better agreement between TRBJ2-7 and the DNA end casts doubt on the J call. The CDR3 is made up of 11 amino acids. Germline-derived CDR1 and CDR2 are DFQATT and SNEGSKA (reference sequence). CDR3: CSAREDGEQYF. The CDR3 DNA follows: TGCAGTGCTAGGGAGGACGGCGAGCAGTACTTC.

V gene TRBV7-2 combines with J gene TRBJ1-3; D uncertain. There are 14 residues in the CDR3. CDR1 and CDR2 from the germline V gene are SGHTA and FQGNSA. V shed 3 bases and J shed 3 bases, with 9 bases lying between them. The CDR3, as DNA: TGTGCCAGCAGCTTCGTCAGAGGTGGAAACACCATATATTTT. Residues: CASSFVRGGNTIYF. Supplemented by reference TRBV7-2 and TRBJ1-3, the full variable domain reads GAGVSQSPSNKVTEKGKDVELRCDPISGHTALYWYRQSLGQGLEFLIYFQGNSAPDKSGLPSDRFSAERTGGSVSTLTIQRTQQEDSAVYLCASSFVRGGNTIYFGEGSWLTVV.

This clone has only a few counts. The chain carries TRBV4-1 and TRBJ1-6; TRBD1 matches 9 bases. Germline V gene sequence: CDR1 MGHRA, CDR2 YSYEKL. This CDR3 has 19 amino acids. After removal of 2 bases from V and 0 bases from J, the junction contained 8 bases not matched to a gene. CDR3 DNA: TGCGCCAGCAGCCAAACCCCGGGACAGGGCAGCTCCTATAATTCACCCCTCCACTTT. Protein product: CASSQTPGQGSSYNSPLHF.

The rearrangement joins TRBV20-1 to TRBJ1-4; D remains ambiguous. CDR1 is DFQATT, CDR2 SNEGSKA, per germline (reference sequence). The CDR3 has 11 residues. The V end lost 2 bases, the J end lost 12 bases, and 10 bases lay between the germline ends. The CDR3 reads CSARKYEELFF. In DNA, the CDR3 is TGCAGTGCTAGAAAGTATGAGGAACTGTTTTTT.

This clone appeared a few times. The rearrangement joins TRBV10-3 to TRBJ2-5, with D possibly being TRBD2 (6 bases). The end of the DNA aligns better with TRBJ2-7, so the J call may be wrong. Per germline, CDR1 ENHRY and CDR2 SYGVKD. The CDR3 length is 17 residues. The CDR3 reads CAISSDPGAPTPYEQYF. DNA of the CDR3: TGTGCCATCAGTTCCGACCCGGGAGCACCTACTCCCTACGAGCAGTACTTC.

The V and J genes are TRBV19 and TRBJ2-1; D might be TRBD2 (6 bases). This CDR3 comprises 17 residues. Trimming stripped 7 bases from V and 4 bases from J, with 23 bases between. Looked up from germline, CDR1 is LNHDA and CDR2 is SQIVND (reference sequence). CDR3 amino acids: CASTAGGYRREYNEQFF. Written as DNA, the CDR3 is TGTGCCAGTACCGCAGGTGGCTACCGACGGGAGTACAATGAGCAGTTCTTC. Variable domain in full (rest from reference TRBV19 and TRBJ2-1): DGGITQSPKYLFRKEGQNVTLSCEQNLNHDAMYWYRQDPGQGLRLIYYSQIVNDFQKGDIAEGYSVSREKKESFPLTVTSAQKNPTAFYLCASTAGGYRREYNEQFFGPGTRLTVL.

The chain combines TRBV2 with TRBJ2-5; 9 positions agree with TRBD2. The CDR3 is 14 amino acids. J lost 2 bases, V lost 4 bases, and 2 bases had no gene match. Germline V CDR1 and CDR2: SNHLY, FYNNEI. CDR3 coding DNA: TGTGCCAGCAGTGGGACTAGCGAACAAGAGACCCAGTACTTC. It codes for CASSGTSEQETQYF.